The 25 T cell receptor beta chains given below trace back to one sample, sequenced in a study of radiotherapy plus CTLA-4 blockade in lung cancer. The data were produced by immunoSEQ multiplex PCR, yet TCRdb's version contains in-frame clones alone and is incomplete. The sample carries around 71,000 clones, around 69% recorded once. The sequencing here drew on peripheral blood, taken from a patient treated with radiotherapy plus ipilimumab. These receptor sequences come from a human donor with non-small cell lung cancer whose response to radiotherapy plus ipilimumab could not be evaluated. Some clones in this sample may be carry-over from other donors' samples.

The V gene is TRBV30, the J gene TRBJ1-2; weak D call: TRBD1 (6 bases). The CDR3 contains 18 residues. Germline V CDR1 and CDR2: GTSNPN, SVGIG (reference sequence). The CDR3 coding sequence is TGTGCGCGGAGGTTCCGGGGGGCAAACTCCGAGGCTAACTATGGCTACACCTTC. Protein sequence: CARRFRGANSEANYGYTF.

The chain employs TRBV5-1 and TRBJ1-6, with D perhaps TRBD1 (5 bases). Germline V CDR1 and CDR2: SGHRS, YFSETQ. CDR3 length: 14 amino acids. Deletions cut 2 bases from V and 8 bases from J, with 11 bases between. Here the CDR3 reads CASSFGAGDSPLHF. As DNA, the CDR3 is TGCGCCAGCAGCTTTGGGGCAGGAGATTCACCCCTCCACTTT.

The gene calls are TRBV7-9 and TRBJ1-4; the D gene is possibly TRBD1 (5 bases). V was clipped by 5 bases and J by 8 bases, with 9 bases between them. This CDR3 is 12 amino acids long. CDR1 is SEHNR, CDR2 FQNEAQ, per germline (reference sequence). The CDR3 DNA reads TGTGCCAGCAGCGACAACAGGGAAAAACTGTTTTTT. Translated: CASSDNREKLFF.

V is TRBV6-6 and J is TRBJ2-2, with 11 bases aligning to TRBD2. CDR1 MNHNY and CDR2 SVGAGI come from the germline V gene (reference sequence). Trimming took 6 bases from V and 8 from J; bases not matched to a gene: 11. CDR3 length: 16 residues. CDR3: CASSLTSGGNGGELFF. The CDR3 DNA is TGTGCCAGCAGCCTAACTAGCGGGGGAAACGGAGGGGAGCTGTTTTTT.

The chain is built from TRBV7-2 and TRBJ2-1; possible D gene TRBD2, 5 bases. V lost 1 base and J lost 7, with 8 bases in between. The CDR3 runs 13 residues. CDR1 and CDR2 (germline): SGHTA, FQGNSA. The CDR3, as DNA: TGTGCCAGCAGCTTAGAGAGGGAGAATGAGCAGTTCTTC. Translated: CASSLERENEQFF.

This sequence joins TRBV21-1 and TRBJ2-3; TRBD1 reflects the table's D call only, with no check against the DNA. TRBV21-1 is noted as a pseudogene. The CDR3 covers 15 residues. The CDR3 here is CASSKAQITTDTQYF. The CDR3 bases are TGTGCCAGCAGCAAAGCCCAGATTACCACAGATACGCAGTATTTT.

This chain connects TRBV25-1 to TRBJ1-1; TRBD1 aligns across 7 bases. Germline loops: CDR1 MGHDK, CDR2 SYGVNS. The junction had 4 bases not matched to a gene; V was cut back by 2 bases and J by 1 base. CDR3 length: 15 amino acids. The CDR3 here is CASSEPHRGNTEAFF. CDR3 in DNA: TGTGCCAGCAGTGAACCCCACAGGGGGAACACTGAAGCTTTCTTT.

The gene calls are TRBV10-3 and TRBJ2-1; TRBD2 is a possible D gene (6 bases). This CDR3 is built from 14 residues. Per the germline V gene, CDR1 is ENHRY and CDR2 is SYGVKD. V was shortened by 0 bases and J by 7 bases, with 10 bases between the two germline ends. The CDR3 DNA is TGTGCCATCAGTGAGTCGGGGGGAGTTAATGAGCAGTTCTTC. It encodes CAISESGGVNEQFF.

V usage is TRBV30 and J usage is TRBJ1-2, with D unclear. This CDR3 has 14 residues. Germline CDR1 reads GTSNPN; CDR2 reads SVGIG (reference sequence). V was clipped by 2 bases and J by 7 bases, with 17 bases between them. CDR3 loop: CAWSRTGRWAGYTF. DNA for the CDR3: TGTGCCTGGAGTCGTACGGGGAGGTGGGCTGGCTACACCTTC. The complete variable domain, with remaining parts taken from reference TRBV30 and TRBJ1-2, reads SQTIHQWPATLVQPVGSPLSLECTVEGTSNPNLYWYRQAAGRGLQLLFYSVGIGQISSEVPQNLSASRPQDRQFILSSKKLLLSDSGFYLCAWSRTGRWAGYTFGSGTRLTVV.

The V and J genes are TRBV6-5 and TRBJ2-3; TRBD2 agrees at 10 bases. The ends lost 4 bases at V and 4 bases at J; junction bases unmatched: 8. The germline CDR1 and CDR2 sequences are MNHEY and SVGAGI. There are 16 residues in the CDR3. The CDR3 nucleotides are TGTGCCAGCAGTTTCCTCAGCGGGGGGGGCCCAGATACGCAGTATTTT. Translation: CASSFLSGGGPDTQYF.

This chain joins TRBV6-1 and TRBJ2-1, with D maybe TRBD1 (5 bases). Per the germline V gene, CDR1 is MNHNS and CDR2 is SASEGT. Trimming removed 8 bases at V and 0 bases at J, with 11 bases between. This CDR3 region has 14 residues. CDR3 amino acids: CASASQGSYNEQFF. As DNA, the CDR3 is TGTGCCAGCGCGAGTCAGGGCTCCTACAATGAGCAGTTCTTC.

This rearrangement joins TRBV4-3 to TRBJ2-7, with D maybe TRBD2 (6 bases). V lost 0 bases to trimming and J lost 3 bases, with 15 bases between them. The CDR3 length is 16 residues. The germline CDR1 and CDR2 sequences are LGHNA and YSLEER. CDR3 region: CASSQESGGWVYEQYF. In nucleotides, the CDR3 is TGCGCCAGCAGCCAAGAATCCGGGGGTTGGGTCTACGAGCAGTACTTC.

This clone turned up a few times. The rearrangement links TRBV4-2 to TRBJ2-7; TRBD1 matches at 9 bases. After removal of 4 bases from V and 5 bases from J, the junction contained 12 bases not matched to a gene. This CDR3 has 16 residues. Germline CDR1 is LGHNA and CDR2 is YNFKEQ. The CDR3, as DNA: TGTGCCAGCAGCCCAGCAAGGACAGGGGTCGGGGACGAGCAGTACTTC. Translated: CASSPARTGVGDEQYF.

V gene TRBV6-5 combines with J gene TRBJ1-4; tentative D call: TRBD1 (5 bases). Trimming removed 5 bases from V and 7 bases from J, with 14 bases in between. CDR3 length equals 14 residues. Looked up from germline, CDR1 is MNHEY and CDR2 is SVGAGI. DNA of the CDR3: TGTGCCAGCAGTGAAACGTGGGGGGGTGAAAAACTGTTTTTT. It yields the protein CASSETWGGEKLFF.

The chain carries TRBV7-2 and TRBJ2-2; D is possibly TRBD1 (5 bases). Trimming pared 1 base from V and 6 bases from J, leaving 6 bases between. In germline, CDR1 is SGHTA, CDR2 FQGNSA. This CDR3 region has 13 residues. Here the CDR3 DNA reads TGTGCCAGCAGCTTAGAGGGGTCCGGGGAGCTGTTTTTT. It codes for CASSLEGSGELFF.

This chain uses TRBV5-1 with TRBJ1-4; possibly TRBD1 for D (5 bases). Germline values: CDR1 SGHRS, CDR2 YFSETQ. V gave up 1 base and J gave up 8 bases, with 15 bases separating them. This CDR3 comprises 15 residues. The CDR3 reads CASSLQGRRGEKLFF. CDR3 DNA: TGCGCCAGCAGCTTGCAGGGCAGGAGGGGAGAAAAACTGTTTTTT.

The J gene is TRBJ2-7, the V gene TRBV2, with 7 bases aligning to TRBD2. V trimming: 4 bases; J trimming: 2 bases; junction bases outside the gene matches: 2. Germline lookup yields CDR1 SNHLY and CDR2 FYNNEI. CDR3 length equals 13 residues. CDR3 DNA sequence: TGTGCCAGCAGTGGCGGGGGTCCCTACGAGCAGTACTTC. This encodes CASSGGGPYEQYF.

The rearrangement links TRBV6-5 to TRBJ1-2; D perhaps matches TRBD1 (5 bases). Germline V gene sequence: CDR1 MNHEY, CDR2 SVGAGI. The CDR3 consists of 16 residues. The V and J ends lost 0 bases and 4 bases respectively, with 15 bases between them. CDR3 residues: CASSYSSGAAFYGYTF. The CDR3 nucleotides are TGTGCCAGCAGTTACTCGAGCGGGGCTGCCTTCTATGGCTACACCTTC.

The rearrangement links TRBV4-3 to TRBJ1-1; 8 positions agree with TRBD1. V lost 4 bases to trimming and J lost 2 bases; unmatched junction nucleotides: 6. Germline V gives CDR1 LGHNA, CDR2 YSLEER. CDR3 length: 15 residues. The CDR3: CASSLLQGANTEAFF. As DNA, the CDR3 is TGCGCCAGCAGCCTCCTCCAGGGGGCCAACACTGAAGCTTTCTTT.

V and J are TRBV6-5 and TRBJ2-4; possible D gene TRBD1, 6 bases. Trimming shortened V by 5 bases and J by 10 bases, and 18 bases separated the two germline ends. This CDR3 is 14 amino acids long. Germline V gene data show CDR1 as MNHEY and CDR2 as SVGAGI. The CDR3 loop reads CASSPQDSPRIQYF. For the CDR3, the DNA is TGTGCCAGCAGTCCCCAGGACAGCCCGAGGATTCAGTACTTC.

The chain is built from TRBV5-1 and TRBJ2-7, with 9 bases lining up with TRBD1. This CDR3 is 15 amino acids long. The germline CDR1 and CDR2 sequences are SGHRS and YFSETQ. V lost 7 bases to trimming and J lost 7 bases; unmatched junction nucleotides: 15. The CDR3 bases are TGCGCCAGCCGGGCCTTAGGGACAGGGAAAGATGAGCAGTACTTC. Translation gives CASRALGTGKDEQYF.

The chain couples TRBV19 to TRBJ1-2; possibly TRBD1 for D (6 bases). Germline assignment: CDR1 LNHDA and CDR2 SQIVND (reference sequence). V lost 11 bases and J lost 6, with 16 bases in between. The CDR3 spans 12 residues. CDR3 sequence (DNA): TGTGCCGCTGGTCGTCCAGGGGATGGCTACACCTTC. This translates into CAAGRPGDGYTF.

The chain uses TRBV18 and TRBJ2-7, with 7 bases lining up with TRBD1. Trimming removed 3 bases from V and 2 bases from J; junction bases left unmatched: 4. Germline lookup yields CDR1 KGHSH and CDR2 LQKENI. The CDR3 has 14 amino acids. The CDR3 DNA reads TGTGCCAGCTCACCGGACAGGAGAACCTACGAGCAGTACTTC. It encodes CASSPDRRTYEQYF.

The chain combines TRBV29-1 with TRBJ2-5, with 9 bases fitting TRBD1. TRBJ2-7 explains the end of the DNA better; the J call may be wrong. CDR3 length equals 13 residues. Germline lookup yields CDR1 SQVTM and CDR2 ANQGSEA. For the CDR3, the DNA is TGCAGCGTTGGGGACAGGGTCCTACACGAGCAGTACTTC. It is translated as CSVGDRVLHEQYF.

CDR3 residues: CASSPMAGGPGNIQYF. Here the CDR3 DNA reads TGTGCCAGCTCACCAATGGCGGGGGGGCCGGGAAACATTCAGTACTTC. J is TRBJ2-4 and V is TRBV18; 9 nucleotides agree with TRBD2. Germline CDR1 and CDR2: KGHSH and LQKENI. There are 16 residues in the CDR3. J was trimmed by 6 bases and V by 2 bases; bases with no gene match: 8.